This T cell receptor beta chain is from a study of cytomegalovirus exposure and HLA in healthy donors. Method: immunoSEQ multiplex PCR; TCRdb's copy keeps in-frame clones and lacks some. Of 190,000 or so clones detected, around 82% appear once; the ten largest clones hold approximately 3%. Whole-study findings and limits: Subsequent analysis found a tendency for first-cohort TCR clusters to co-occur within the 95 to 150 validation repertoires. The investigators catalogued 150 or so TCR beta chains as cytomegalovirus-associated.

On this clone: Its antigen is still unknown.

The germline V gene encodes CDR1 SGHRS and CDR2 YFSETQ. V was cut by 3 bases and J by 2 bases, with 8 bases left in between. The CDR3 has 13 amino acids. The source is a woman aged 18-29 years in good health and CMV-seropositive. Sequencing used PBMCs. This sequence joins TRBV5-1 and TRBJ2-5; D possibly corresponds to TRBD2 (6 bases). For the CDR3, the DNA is TGCGCCAGCAGCTGGAGGGGTCAAGAGACCCAGTACTTC. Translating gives CASSWRGQETQYF.